These 17 T cell receptor beta chains were sequenced from one sample in a study of blood T cell repertoires in COVID-19. The method was immunoSEQ multiplex PCR; TCRdb's version includes in-frame clones alone and lacks a portion of them. The table lists approximately 63,000 clones, 80% to 90% of them singletons. Input material: peripheral blood. The receptors here all came from a woman of 80 years or more with acute or convalescent COVID-19.

The CDR3 spells CASSPSGAPGNTIYF. As DNA, the CDR3 is TGTGCCAGCAGCCCCTCAGGGGCGCCTGGAAACACCATATATTTT. The rearrangement uses TRBV7-2 and TRBJ1-3; a weak D match, TRBD1 (6 bases). The germline V gene encodes CDR1 SGHTA and CDR2 FQGNSA. This CDR3 has 15 amino acids. Trimming removed 5 bases from V and 2 bases from J, with 13 bases in between.

The V and J genes are TRBV9 and TRBJ2-1; D is uncertain. Germline V CDR1 and CDR2: SGDLS, YYNGEE. The CDR3 loop spans 13 amino acids. V lost 0 bases to trimming and J lost 5 bases, with 6 bases between them. For the CDR3, the DNA is TGTGCCAGCAGCGTAGGTCTAAACAATGAGCAGTTCTTC. This codes for CASSVGLNNEQFF.

The chain recombines TRBV2 with TRBJ2-4; possibly TRBD1 for D (5 bases). The V and J ends lost 1 base and 6 bases respectively, with 7 bases between them. This CDR3 is built from 13 residues. Germline loops: CDR1 SNHLY, CDR2 FYNNEI. Here the CDR3 DNA reads TGTGCCAGCAGTGAAGTCCAGGGAAACATTCAGTACTTC. This codes for CASSEVQGNIQYF.

CDR3 residues: CASNPPWVDPNGGMNTGELFF. CDR3 DNA sequence: TGTGCCAGTAATCCCCCTTGGGTCGACCCAAATGGGGGGATGAACACCGGGGAGCTGTTTTTT. The J gene is TRBJ2-2, the V gene TRBV19, with D maybe TRBD2 (6 bases). The V end lost 7 bases, the J end lost 1 base, and 31 bases lay between the germline ends. Germline-derived CDR1 and CDR2 are LNHDA and SQIVND (reference sequence). The CDR3 covers 21 residues.

The CDR3 reads CASSQVPQGSISFF. The CDR3 region has the DNA TGTGCCAGCAGCCAAGTTCCCCAGGGGAGTATCTCTTTCTTT. The gene calls are TRBV3-1 (or the pseudogene TRBV3-2) and TRBJ1-1, with D possibly being TRBD1 (6 bases). Germline CDR1 reads LGHDT; CDR2 reads YNNKEL (reference sequence). The V end was cut by 1 base, the J end by 12 bases, with 18 bases between. CDR3 length: 14 amino acids.

The V call is TRBV7-2, the J call TRBJ1-2, with a tentative D call TRBD1 (5 bases). Germline loops: CDR1 SGHTA, CDR2 FQGNSA. The CDR3 contains 16 residues. Trimming removed 5 bases at V and 3 bases at J, with 19 bases between. The CDR3 DNA reads TGTGCCAGCAGCCCAATGTGGGGGGACTTGCACTATGGCTACACCTTC. This encodes CASSPMWGDLHYGYTF. Variable domain in full (rest from reference TRBV7-2 and TRBJ1-2): GAGVSQSPSNKVTEKGKDVELRCDPISGHTALYWYRQSLGQGLEFLIYFQGNSAPDKSGLPSDRFSAERTGGSVSTLTIQRTQQEDSAVYLCASSPMWGDLHYGYTFGSGTRLTVV.

This clone was seen once. This sequence joins TRBV5-1 and TRBJ1-6; D call uncertain. This CDR3 contains 16 residues. Trimming stripped 0 bases from V and 2 bases from J, with 9 bases between. Germline loops: CDR1 SGHRS, CDR2 YFSETQ. The CDR3, as DNA: TGCGCCAGCAGCTTGGAGGGAGGGCCCTATAATTCACCCCTCCACTTT. The encoded protein is CASSLEGGPYNSPLHF.

A single count supports this clone. The chain carries TRBV7-2 and TRBJ2-5; 7 positions agree with TRBD2. There are 13 residues in the CDR3. The ends lost 2 bases at V and 3 bases at J; junction bases unmatched: 0. CDR1 and CDR2 from the germline V gene are SGHTA and FQGNSA. The CDR3 loop reads CASSLLAEETQYF. The CDR3 bases are TGTGCCAGCAGCTTACTAGCGGAAGAGACCCAGTACTTC.

CDR3 sequence: CASSRGSPDYEQYF. The CDR3 DNA follows: TGTGCCAGCAGCCGAGGCTCCCCAGATTACGAGCAGTACTTC. This sequence joins TRBV7-3 and TRBJ2-7, with unresolved D. The V gene's germline CDR1 is SGHTA and CDR2 FQGTGA. The CDR3 loop spans 14 amino acids. Trimming pared 5 bases from V and 4 bases from J, leaving 15 bases between.

V is TRBV6-6 and J is TRBJ1-2, with D possibly matching TRBD1 (5 bases). Trimming removed 5 bases from V and 1 base from J, with 20 bases in between. CDR1 is MNHNY, CDR2 SVGAGI, per germline (reference sequence). The CDR3 consists of 17 residues. The CDR3 coding sequence is TGTGCCAGCAGTCTCCACCCGTGGGGGGATATTAACTATGGCTACACCTTC. The encoded protein is CASSLHPWGDINYGYTF.

The chain uses TRBV3-1 (or the pseudogene TRBV3-2) and TRBJ2-1; TRBD2 matches at 9 bases. Unmatched junction bases numbered 8, after V lost 0 bases and J lost 2 bases. The CDR3 is made up of 18 amino acids. Germline V CDR1 and CDR2: LGHDT, YNNKEL (reference sequence). CDR3 protein: CASSQELSGGPPYNEQFF. CDR3 nucleotides: TGTGCCAGCAGCCAAGAGTTAAGCGGGGGGCCGCCCTACAATGAGCAGTTCTTC.

The chain employs TRBV28 and TRBJ1-1; D is possibly TRBD1 (5 bases). The CDR3 runs to 14 residues. V lost 8 bases and J 4 bases, leaving 17 bases between the germline ends. Looked up from germline, CDR1 is MDHEN and CDR2 is SYDVKM. CDR3 residues: CASSVKAGSTEAFF. The CDR3 coding sequence is TGTGCCAGCTCCGTTAAGGCAGGGTCCACTGAAGCTTTCTTT.

V and J are TRBV29-1 and TRBJ1-1; the match to TRBD1 covers 11 bases. CDR1 is SQVTM and CDR2 is ANQGSEA in the germline V gene. The ends lost 3 bases at V and 5 bases at J; junction bases unmatched: 8. The CDR3 is 15 residues long. The CDR3 coding sequence is TGCAGCGTTGAGATAGGACAGGGGGCGACAACTGAAGCTTTCTTT. It codes for CSVEIGQGATTEAFF.

This chain joins TRBV6-1 and TRBJ1-4; TRBD1 matches at 10 bases. The CDR3 has 15 amino acids. Germline lookup yields CDR1 MNHNS and CDR2 SASEGT. V shed 2 bases and J 7 bases; nucleotides not matched to a gene: 4. The CDR3 is CASSEIGTGVEKLFF. The CDR3 DNA reads as TGTGCCAGCAGTGAAATAGGGACAGGGGTTGAAAAACTGTTTTTT.

V and J are TRBV2 and TRBJ1-1; no clear D. There are 14 residues in the CDR3. From germline, CDR1 is SNHLY and CDR2 FYNNEI. V was clipped by 6 bases and J by 2 bases, with 13 bases between them. The chain's CDR3 is CASSGGVINTEAFF. Written as DNA, the CDR3 is TGTGCCAGCAGCGGCGGGGTTATAAACACTGAAGCTTTCTTT.

The chain carries TRBV3-1 (or the pseudogene TRBV3-2) and TRBJ2-5, with D possibly TRBD1 on 6 matching bases. Germline-derived CDR1 and CDR2 are LGHDT and YNNKEL (reference sequence). Trimming removed 0 bases from V and 2 bases from J, with 13 bases in between. The CDR3 consists of 16 residues. The CDR3 is CASSQDLTTGQETQYF. The CDR3 nucleotides are TGTGCCAGCAGCCAAGATCTAACGACAGGTCAAGAGACCCAGTACTTC.

The chain joins TRBV18 to TRBJ1-2; 9 nucleotides line up with TRBD1. After removal of 3 bases from V and 1 base from J, the junction contained 6 bases not matched to a gene. The CDR3 spans 16 residues. Per germline, CDR1 KGHSH and CDR2 LQKENI. CDR3 sequence reads: CASSPESTGGNYGYTF. DNA of the CDR3: TGTGCCAGCTCACCGGAATCGACAGGGGGTAACTATGGCTACACCTTC.